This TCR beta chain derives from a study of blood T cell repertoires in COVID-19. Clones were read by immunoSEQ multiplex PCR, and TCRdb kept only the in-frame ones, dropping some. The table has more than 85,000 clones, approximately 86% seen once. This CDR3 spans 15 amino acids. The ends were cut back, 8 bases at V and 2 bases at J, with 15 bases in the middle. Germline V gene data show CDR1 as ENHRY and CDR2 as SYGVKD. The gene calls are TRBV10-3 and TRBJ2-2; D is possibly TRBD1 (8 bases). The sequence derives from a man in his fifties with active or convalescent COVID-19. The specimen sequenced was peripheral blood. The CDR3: CAIDTGGDNTGELFF. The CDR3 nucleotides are TGTGCCATCGATACAGGGGGGGATAACACCGGGGAGCTGTTTTTT.